A few counts support the clone carrying this T cell receptor (beta chain). TCR beta CDR3 regions were amplified from RNA transcripts. HTBI primers drove first-round RT-PCR of the TCR CDR3. One entry per CDR3 protein, called by TCRdb with MiXCR from the multiplex PCR reads. The table shows about 400,000 distinct CDR3 sequences, with around 16% occurring only once. These data come from a study of T cells in Graves' hyperthyroidism and ophthalmopathy. This CDR3 has 14 amino acids. CDR1 and CDR2 from the germline V gene are SEHNR and FQNEAQ (reference sequence). Trimming took 3 bases from V and 5 from J, leaving 13 bases between them.

Sequencing used blood. The TCR originated in a young woman with Graves' hyperthyroidism that later progressed to Graves' ophthalmopathy. V and J are TRBV7-9 and TRBJ1-1; D may be TRBD1 (5 bases). The CDR3 DNA sequence: TGTGCCAGCAGCTTGGAGGGGCTTGGAACTGAAGCTTTCTTT. As protein: CASSLEGLGTEAFF. Complete variable domain (other parts from reference TRBV7-9 and TRBJ1-1): DTGVSQNPRHKITKRGQNVTFRCDPISEHNRLYWYRQTLGQGPEFLTYFQNEAQLEKSRLLSDRFSAERPKGSFSTLEIQRTEQGDSAMYLCASSLEGLGTEAFFGQGTRLTVV.